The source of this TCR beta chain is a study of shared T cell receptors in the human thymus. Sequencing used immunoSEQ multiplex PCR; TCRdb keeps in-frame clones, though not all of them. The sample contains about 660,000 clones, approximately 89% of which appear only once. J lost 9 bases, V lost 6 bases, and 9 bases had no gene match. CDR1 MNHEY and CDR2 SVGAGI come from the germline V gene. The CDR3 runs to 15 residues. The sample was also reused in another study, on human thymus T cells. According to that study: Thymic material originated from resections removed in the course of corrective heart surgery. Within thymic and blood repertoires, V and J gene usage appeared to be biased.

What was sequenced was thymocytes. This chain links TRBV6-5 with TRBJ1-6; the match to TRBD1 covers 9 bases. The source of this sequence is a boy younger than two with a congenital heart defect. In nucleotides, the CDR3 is TGTGCCAGCAGGAGGCGTGGGGACAGGGTTTCACCCCTCCACTTT. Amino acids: CASRRRGDRVSPLHF.